The 22 T cell receptor beta chains below come from one sample, sequenced in a study of shared clonotypes between healthy human individuals. The protocol was immunoSEQ multiplex PCR, while the TCRdb copy is restricted to in-frame clones and leaves out a portion. The sample holds under 2.5 million clones; about nine tenths are singletons and the top ten take 0.37%. The sequencing input was naive CD4+ T cells from PBMCs. Noted subset: CD45RA+ positively selected. These receptors were obtained from a young man in good health. Some clones in this sample may be carry-over from other donors' samples.

This clone was seen just once. The chain combines TRBV28 with TRBJ2-3; no reliable D call. The CDR3 is 16 amino acids. The V gene lost 3 bases and the J gene lost 3 bases, with 16 bases spanning the gap. Germline V lookup: CDR1 MDHEN, CDR2 SYDVKM. The CDR3 sequence is CASSFPPLAPTDTQYF. The CDR3 DNA follows: TGTGCCAGCAGTTTCCCCCCTTTAGCCCCAACAGATACGCAGTATTTT.

This clone was picked up one time. The J gene is TRBJ2-3, the V gene TRBV28, with a possible D match to TRBD2 (6 bases). CDR1 MDHEN and CDR2 SYDVKM come from the germline V gene. This CDR3 contains 14 residues. Trimming removed 9 bases from V and 8 bases from J, with 21 bases in between. The CDR3 sequence is CASTGTGRSGTQYF. As DNA, the CDR3 is TGTGCCAGTACCGGGACGGGGAGGTCGGGTACGCAGTATTTT.

The chain joins TRBV7-3 to TRBJ2-1, with TRBD1 as a possible D gene (6 bases). Per the germline V gene, CDR1 is SGHTA and CDR2 is FQGTGA. The CDR3 loop spans 15 amino acids. V lost 5 bases and J lost 1, with 12 bases in between. CDR3 sequence reads: CASSPTGPSYNEQFF. CDR3 DNA sequence: TGTGCCAGCAGCCCTACAGGGCCTTCCTACAATGAGCAGTTCTTC.

V usage is TRBV28 and J usage is TRBJ2-3; 14 bases are shared with TRBD2. V dropped 10 bases and J dropped 1; count of bases not matched to a gene: 4. The CDR3 spans 15 residues. Germline CDR1 is MDHEN and CDR2 is SYDVKM. The DNA for the CDR3 is TGTGCCATTATGACTAGCGGGAGGGGCACAGATACGCAGTATTTT. This codes for CAIMTSGRGTDTQYF. Full variable domain (outside the CDR3, taken from reference TRBV28 and TRBJ2-3): DVKVTQSSRYLVKRTGEKVFLECVQDMDHENMFWYRQDPGLGLRLIYFSYDVKMKEKGDIPEGYSVSREKKERFSLILESASTNQTSMYLCAIMTSGRGTDTQYFGPGTRLTVL.

On this clone itself: The identical CDR3 is also encoded by other nucleotide sequences in the sample. CDR3 nucleotide sequence: TGTGCCAGCAGTTTAGTAGCGGGAGCCTACGAGCAGTACTTC. This gives the protein CASSLVAGAYEQYF. The J gene is TRBJ2-7, the V gene TRBV28; 9 positions match TRBD2. After removal of 2 bases from V and 2 bases from J, the junction contained 1 base not matched to a gene. The V gene's germline CDR1 is MDHEN and CDR2 SYDVKM. The CDR3 covers 14 residues. Looking up the rest from reference TRBV28 and TRBJ2-7 gives the full variable domain: DVKVTQSSRYLVKRTGEKVFLECVQDMDHENMFWYRQDPGLGLRLIYFSYDVKMKEKGDIPEGYSVSREKKERFSLILESASTNQTSMYLCASSLVAGAYEQYFGPGTRLTVT.

This clone was seen just once. This chain uses TRBV6-1 with TRBJ1-1, with D unclear. Trimming pared 7 bases from V and 5 bases from J, leaving 17 bases between. Germline V gives CDR1 MNHNS, CDR2 SASEGT. The CDR3 spans 14 residues. The CDR3 loop is CASIPGLIGTEAFF. As DNA, the CDR3 is TGTGCCAGCATACCGGGCCTAATCGGGACTGAAGCTTTCTTT.

The J gene is TRBJ2-7, the V gene TRBV19; D gene unclear. This CDR3 spans 9 amino acids. V was shortened by 9 bases and J by 7 bases, with 7 bases between the two germline ends. Germline V gene lookup returns CDR1 LNHDA and CDR2 SQIVND (reference sequence). The CDR3, as DNA: TGTGCCAGGGACCCTGAGCAGTACTTC. Translating it yields CARDPEQYF.

V is TRBV6-6 and J is TRBJ2-7, with 13 bases identical to TRBD2. The CDR3 extends over 14 amino acids. Germline-derived CDR1 and CDR2 are MNHNY and SVGAGI (reference sequence). The J segment lost 6 bases and the V segment lost 10 bases, leaving 9 bases of the junction unmatched. CDR3 protein: CATATSGRSREQYF. Written as DNA, the CDR3 is TGTGCCACCGCGACTAGCGGGAGGTCTCGCGAGCAGTACTTC.

This sequence joins TRBV11-2 and TRBJ2-7; tentative D call: TRBD2 (6 bases). V was cut by 1 base and J by 3 bases, with 13 bases left in between. Germline CDR1 SGHAT, CDR2 FQNNGV. The CDR3 has 15 residues. In DNA, the CDR3 is TGTGCCAGCAGCTTAGCGACTAGTACCTACTACGAGCAGTACTTC. This codes for CASSLATSTYYEQYF.

V is TRBV6-5 and J is TRBJ2-7, with no clear D. From germline, CDR1 is MNHEY and CDR2 SVGAGI. Trimming cost V 6 bases and J 7 bases, with 10 bases left between them. CDR3 size: 11 residues. CDR3 loop: CASRMTGEQYF. CDR3 in DNA: TGTGCCAGCAGAATGACTGGGGAGCAGTACTTC.

As regards this clone: The same CDR3 can be traced to other DNA sequences in this sample. The V gene is TRBV30, the J gene TRBJ2-7; 8 bases match TRBD2. V dropped 0 bases and J dropped 5; count of bases not matched to a gene: 3. CDR1 and CDR2 (germline): GTSNPN, SVGIG (reference sequence). The CDR3 runs to 13 residues. This CDR3 reads CAWSVRRGDEQYF. The DNA for the CDR3 is TGTGCCTGGAGTGTACGGCGGGGGGACGAGCAGTACTTC.

This chain links TRBV29-1 with TRBJ2-3, with TRBD2 as a possible D gene (9 bases). Germline CDR1 is SQVTM and CDR2 is ANQGSEA. Trimming stripped 8 bases from V and 6 bases from J, with 27 bases between. CDR3 length: 16 amino acids. The CDR3 sequence: CSHGQGLAGEEDTQYF. CDR3 nucleotides: TGCAGCCATGGACAGGGCTTAGCGGGAGAGGAGGATACGCAGTATTTT.

V and J are TRBV4-3 and TRBJ2-1; D gene ambiguous. CDR3 length: 16 residues. Trimming took off 4 bases at V and 10 bases at J, with 23 bases between the two ends. CDR1 is LGHNA and CDR2 is YSLEER in the germline V gene. The CDR3 region is CASSLKPGNLPSEQFF. The DNA of the CDR3 is TGCGCCAGCAGCCTTAAACCCGGAAATCTGCCAAGCGAGCAGTTCTTC.

This chain connects TRBV2 to TRBJ1-1, with 9 bases fitting TRBD1. Germline CDR1 reads SNHLY; CDR2 reads FYNNEI. There are 14 residues in the CDR3. The ends lost 6 bases at V and 4 bases at J; junction bases unmatched: 6. The CDR3 sequence is CASRGDRVFTEAFF. CDR3 sequence (DNA): TGTGCCAGCAGAGGGGACAGGGTGTTCACTGAAGCTTTCTTT.

V gene TRBV30 combines with J gene TRBJ2-5; 8 nucleotides line up with TRBD2. The junction had 10 bases not matched to a gene; V was cut back by 0 bases and J by 4 bases. Germline CDR1 is GTSNPN and CDR2 is SVGIG (reference sequence). The CDR3 contains 16 residues. The CDR3 DNA reads TGTGCCTGGAGTGTACTAAACGGGAGGGCCGTAGAGACCCAGTACTTC. It codes for CAWSVLNGRAVETQYF.

This chain uses TRBV28 with TRBJ2-3, with 7 bases identical to TRBD2. With 6 bases clipped from V and 1 base from J, the junction kept 7 bases outside the gene matches. CDR1 and CDR2 (germline): MDHEN, SYDVKM. The CDR3 runs to 15 residues. The chain's CDR3 is CASSSSGIGTDTQYF. For the CDR3, the DNA is TGTGCCAGCAGCTCGAGCGGGATCGGCACAGATACGCAGTATTTT.

The V and J genes are TRBV9 and TRBJ2-3, with D tentatively TRBD2 (6 bases). The CDR3 has 14 residues. Germline values: CDR1 SGDLS, CDR2 YYNGEE. The V end lost 3 bases, the J end lost 2 bases, and 10 bases lay between the germline ends. In DNA form, the CDR3 reads TGTGCCAGCAGCGGGTGGGACTTCACAGATACGCAGTATTTT. Translating gives CASSGWDFTDTQYF. Complete variable domain (other parts from reference TRBV9 and TRBJ2-3): DSGVTQTPKHLITATGQRVTLRCSPRSGDLSVYWYQQSLDQGLQFLIQYYNGEERAKGNILERFSAQQFPDLHSELNLSSLELGDSALYFCASSGWDFTDTQYFGPGTRLTVL.

J is TRBJ2-4 and V is TRBV28; a weak D match, TRBD2 (5 bases). CDR3 size: 15 residues. The V gene lost 5 bases and the J gene lost 1 base, with 12 bases spanning the gap. Per the germline V gene, CDR1 is MDHEN and CDR2 is SYDVKM. The CDR3 nucleotides are TGTGCCAGCAGTCGCCTGGAGGTGGCCAAAAACATTCAGTACTTC. Its protein is CASSRLEVAKNIQYF.

This chain connects TRBV7-2 to TRBJ1-2; no clear D gene. V was cut by 1 base and J by 6 bases, with 9 bases left in between. The length of the CDR3 is 13 residues. The germline V gene has CDR1 SGHTA and CDR2 FQGNSA. In DNA form, the CDR3 reads TGTGCCAGCAGCTTAGTGGGTTGGGATGGCTACACCTTC. This codes for CASSLVGWDGYTF.

This clone appeared a single time. V is TRBV7-3 and J is TRBJ2-2; tentative D call: TRBD2 (6 bases). Looked up from germline, CDR1 is SGHTA and CDR2 is FQGTGA. CDR3 length: 15 residues. V lost 3 bases to trimming and J lost 0 bases, with 8 bases between them. The CDR3 DNA reads as TGTGCCAGCAGCTTGACTAGTTCGAACACCGGGGAGCTGTTTTTT. Translating it yields CASSLTSSNTGELFF.

The chain is built from TRBV11-2 and TRBJ1-1; weak D call: TRBD1 (6 bases). The ends were cut back, 5 bases at V and 4 bases at J, with 17 bases in the middle. The CDR3 runs to 15 residues. CDR1 and CDR2 from the germline V gene are SGHAT and FQNNGV. CDR3 sequence reads: CASSPGAGWGTEAFF. DNA for the CDR3: TGTGCCAGCAGCCCAGGGGCAGGATGGGGCACTGAAGCTTTCTTT.

This chain connects TRBV29-1 to TRBJ2-7; possibly TRBD2 for D (6 bases). CDR3 length: 13 residues. V was cut by 5 bases and J by 6 bases, with 17 bases left in between. Germline V lookup: CDR1 SQVTM, CDR2 ANQGSEA. The CDR3 protein is CSVKALAALEQYF. CDR3 sequence (DNA): TGCAGCGTTAAAGCACTAGCAGCCCTCGAGCAGTACTTC.